This T cell receptor (beta chain) was recovered during a study of T cell responses to AZD1222 COVID-19 vaccine. Study-wide findings and caveats: A mostly white British donor set with more females was recruited, and clonal diversity was possibly underestimated. Spike-specific TCR breadth and depth both grew after two AZD1222 doses. Reportedly, close to half of spike-specific TCRs are directed against unmutated variant regions.

Germline CDR1 reads MRHNA; CDR2 reads SNTAGT. The length of the CDR3 is 14 residues. Trimming cost V 9 bases and J 7 bases; bases outside gene matches: 7. Profiled with immunoSEQ multiplex PCR; TCRdb holds only in-frame clones, not every one. Of about 99,000 clones detected, approximately 89% appear once; the ten largest clones hold approximately 9%. This clone has just a few counts. Its antigen is not identified. The chain couples TRBV6-4 to TRBJ2-1, with 12 positions matching TRBD2. The sequence was obtained from an adult who received the AZD1222 COVID-19 vaccine. The material sequenced was peripheral blood, taken 28 days after the second AZD1222 dose. The CDR3 reads CASTLAGGGNEQFF. Here the CDR3 DNA reads TGTGCCAGTACGCTAGCGGGAGGGGGGAATGAGCAGTTCTTC.